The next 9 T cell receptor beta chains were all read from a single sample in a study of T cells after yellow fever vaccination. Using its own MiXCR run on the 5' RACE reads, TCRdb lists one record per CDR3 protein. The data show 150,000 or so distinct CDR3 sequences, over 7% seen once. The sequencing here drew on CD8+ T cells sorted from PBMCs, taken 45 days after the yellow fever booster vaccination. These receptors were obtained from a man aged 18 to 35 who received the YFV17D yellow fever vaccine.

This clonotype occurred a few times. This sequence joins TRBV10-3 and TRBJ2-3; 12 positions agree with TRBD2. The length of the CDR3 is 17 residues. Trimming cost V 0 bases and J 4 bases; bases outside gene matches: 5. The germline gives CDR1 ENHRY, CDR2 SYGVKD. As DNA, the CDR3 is TGTGCCATCAGTGAGTCCTGGACTAGCGGGGTCGCAGATACGCAGTATTTT. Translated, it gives CAISESWTSGVADTQYF.

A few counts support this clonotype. The CDR3 sequence: CASSLGGHGYTF. DNA of the CDR3: TGCGCCAGCAGCTTGGGGGGGCATGGCTACACCTTC. J is TRBJ1-2 and V is TRBV5-1; weak D call: TRBD1 (6 bases). V was shortened by 0 bases and J by 6 bases, with 6 bases between the two germline ends. Germline lookup yields CDR1 SGHRS and CDR2 YFSETQ. The CDR3 is 12 amino acids.

CDR3 DNA sequence: TGCAGTGCTAGAGAGGTGATCGCCACAGATACGCAGTATTTT. It is translated as CSAREVIATDTQYF. V and J are TRBV20-1 and TRBJ2-3; D unresolved. This CDR3 is built from 14 residues. Germline CDR1 is DFQATT and CDR2 is SNEGSKA (reference sequence). Trimming shortened V by 0 bases and J by 2 bases, and 9 bases separated the two germline ends.

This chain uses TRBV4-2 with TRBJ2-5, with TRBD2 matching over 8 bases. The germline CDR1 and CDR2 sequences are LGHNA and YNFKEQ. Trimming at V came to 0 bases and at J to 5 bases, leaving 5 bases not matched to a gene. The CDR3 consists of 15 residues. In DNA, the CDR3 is TGTGCCAGCAGCCAAGATAACCCGGGGGGGGAGACCCAGTACTTC. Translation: CASSQDNPGGETQYF.

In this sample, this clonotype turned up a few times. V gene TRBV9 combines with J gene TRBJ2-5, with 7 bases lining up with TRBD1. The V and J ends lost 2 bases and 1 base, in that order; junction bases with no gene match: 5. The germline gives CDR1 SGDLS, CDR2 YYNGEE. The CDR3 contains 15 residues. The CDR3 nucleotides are TGTGCCAGCAGCGTGACAGGGAGACCCCAAGAGACCCAGTACTTC. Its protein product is CASSVTGRPQETQYF.

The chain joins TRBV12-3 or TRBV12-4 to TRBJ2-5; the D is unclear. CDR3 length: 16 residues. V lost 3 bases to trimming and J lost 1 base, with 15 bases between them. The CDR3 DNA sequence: TGTGCCAGCAGTTTCGTCCATCCAGACGTCCAAGAGACCCAGTACTTC. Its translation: CASSFVHPDVQETQYF.

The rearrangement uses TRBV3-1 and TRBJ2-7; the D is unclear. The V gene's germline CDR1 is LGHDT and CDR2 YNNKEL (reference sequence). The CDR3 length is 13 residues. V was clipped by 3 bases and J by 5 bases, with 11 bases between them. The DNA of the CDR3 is TGTGCCAGCAGCCAGGCCTCGGGCGACGAGCAGTACGTC. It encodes CASSQASGDEQYV.

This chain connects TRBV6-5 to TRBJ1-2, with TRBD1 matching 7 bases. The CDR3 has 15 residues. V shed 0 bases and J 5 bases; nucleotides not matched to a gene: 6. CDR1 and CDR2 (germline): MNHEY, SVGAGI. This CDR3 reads CASSYSTGSLYGYTF. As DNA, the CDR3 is TGTGCCAGCAGTTACTCGACAGGGTCTCTATATGGCTACACCTTC.

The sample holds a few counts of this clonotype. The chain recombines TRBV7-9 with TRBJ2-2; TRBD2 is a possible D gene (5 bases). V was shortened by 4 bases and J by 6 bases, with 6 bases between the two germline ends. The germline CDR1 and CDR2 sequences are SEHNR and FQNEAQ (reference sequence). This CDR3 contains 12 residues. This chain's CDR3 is CASSSSPGELFF. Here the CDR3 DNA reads TGTGCCAGCAGCTCTAGCCCCGGGGAGCTGTTTTTT.